This TCR beta chain stems from a study of blood T cell repertoires in COVID-19. Study-wide context: COVID-19 samples collected from the United States, Italy and Spain covered acute and convalescent phases. PBMCs, B-cell-depleted T cells, or T cells were the source of the cDNA or gDNA that made up the material.

In the study's own analysis: Amplified reference gene primers provided the basis for estimating nucleated cell counts. Sequencing used immunoSEQ multiplex PCR; TCRdb keeps in-frame clones, though not all of them. V and J calls and clone size are as listed in that table; D and trimming were resolved from the DNA. The table lists approximately 300,000 clones, more than 75% of them singletons. This CDR3 contains 14 residues. Trimming pared 2 bases from V and 11 bases from J, leaving 19 bases between. The chain carries TRBV5-3 and TRBJ1-1, with unresolved D. TRBV5-3 is reported as an ORF; its role is uncertain. The TCR was taken from a man between 45 and 60 years old with active or convalescent COVID-19. The sequencing input was peripheral blood. Written as DNA, the CDR3 is TGTGCCAGAAGCTTAGAGTGGGGTGATTGGACTGCTTTCTTT. This translates into CARSLEWGDWTAFF.